The present T cell receptor beta chain was sequenced within a study of shared clonotypes between healthy human individuals. V was pared by 5 bases and J by 6 bases, with 14 bases between. The CDR3 sequence is 13 residues long. Germline V lookup: CDR1 GTSNPN, CDR2 SVGIG (reference sequence). Terminally differentiated effector memory CD45RA+ cells were excluded from the naive CD8 cells, which were CD45RO-negative and positively selected for CCR7. The assay was immunoSEQ multiplex PCR, and TCRdb's table has in-frame clones only and misses some. The data hold around 2.1 million clones, with under 95% observed a single time.

The rearrangement links TRBV30 to TRBJ2-1; D gene unclear. The sequence was obtained from a man in his late teens or twenties in good health. Some clones in this sample may be carry-over from other donors' samples. Sequencing was done on a sample of naive CD8+ T cells from PBMCs. CDR3 nucleotides: TGTGCCTGGGGTTCTGGAAGAGTCAATGAGCAGTTCTTC. Translating it yields CAWGSGRVNEQFF.